The source of this T cell receptor beta chain is a study of T-cell memory formation after mild COVID-19. The CDR3 has 14 amino acids. V lost 6 bases to trimming and J lost 2 bases; unmatched junction nucleotides: 0. TCRdb ran MiXCR on the 5' RACE reads and lists one entry per CDR3 protein. This table has 40,000 to 60,000 distinct CDR3 sequences, 10% to 15% appearing once. Sequenced input: PBMCs or a T cell subset sorted from them (not recorded which). The chain employs TRBV12-3 or TRBV12-4 and TRBJ2-5, with 13 bases identical to TRBD2. This TCR derives from a man aged 18 to 29 who had mild COVID-19 (a few samples of this study predate the infection). Cell type and time point are not known. CDR3 protein: CASRLAGGQETQYF. CDR3 in DNA: TGTGCCAGCAGACTAGCGGGGGGGCAAGAGACCCAGTACTTC.